This T cell receptor (beta chain) comes out of a study of cytomegalovirus exposure and HLA in healthy donors. Turning to the study itself: In terms of ancestry, the Caucasian-associated cluster contained about 80% of the approximately 430 genotyped donors. Study conclusions and caveats: The likely origin of a cluster of highly shared sequence variants was a sequencing artifact. No immune exposure information besides CMV serostatus was available. Prior analysis indicated that the majority of TCR beta V segments exhibited productivity approximately 87% or approximately 30% of the time.

V was shortened by 8 bases and J by 2 bases, with 6 bases between the two germline ends. Germline CDR1 and CDR2: GTSNPN and SVGIG (reference sequence). This CDR3 region has 10 residues. Vbeta (60) and Jbeta (13) primers were used in the PCR. The repertoire was sequenced with immunoSEQ multiplex PCR; TCRdb's copy has only in-frame clones and lacks some. The sample holds some 80,000 clones. Regarding this clone: Antigen: not known.

The chain links TRBV30 to TRBJ1-2, with D unclear. This receptor was identified in a middle-aged man in good health and CMV-seropositive. Sequenced sample: PBMCs. CDR3: CALKNYGYTF. The CDR3 DNA reads TGTGCCCTTAAAAACTATGGCTACACCTTC.